This passage covers 27 T cell receptor beta chains from one sample sequenced in a study of blood T cell repertoires in COVID-19. Sequenced by immunoSEQ multiplex PCR; TCRdb stores in-frame clones only, minus some. Of fewer than 250,000 clones in the sample, nearly 85% were seen once. Sequenced: peripheral blood. The source is a human donor in a cohort sampled during active COVID-19.

V usage is TRBV3-1 (or the pseudogene TRBV3-2) and J usage is TRBJ1-1; 8 nucleotides match TRBD1. Unmatched junction bases numbered 7, after V lost 3 bases and J lost 7 bases. This CDR3 contains 14 residues. Germline lookup yields CDR1 LGHDT and CDR2 YNNKEL (reference sequence). The CDR3 DNA reads as TGTGCCAGCAGCCAGGCGGACAGGGAGGGTGAAGCTTTCTTT. Translated, it gives CASSQADREGEAFF.

CDR3 nucleotide sequence: TGTGCCAGCAGCTTCTATACAGGGTCCCACTCCTCTGGGGCCAACGTCCTGACTTTC. As protein: CASSFYTGSHSSGANVLTF. The chain combines TRBV11-2 with TRBJ2-6; possible D gene TRBD1, 6 bases. The length of the CDR3 is 19 residues. With 3 bases removed from V and 0 bases from J, the gap between germline ends came to 18 bases. Germline-derived CDR1 and CDR2 are SGHAT and FQNNGV.

This chain links TRBV5-6 with TRBJ2-5; 10 bases agree with TRBD2. The length of the CDR3 is 17 residues. The ends lost 3 bases at V and 1 base at J; junction bases unmatched: 9. Per germline, CDR1 SGHDT and CDR2 YYEEEE. In nucleotides, the CDR3 is TGTGCCAGCAGCTCCCTAACTAGCGGGGACCTCCAAGAGACCCAGTACTTC. It encodes CASSSLTSGDLQETQYF.

CDR3 coding DNA: TGTGCCAGCAGCTTACCATGGGGCAAGGCAACTAATGAAAAACTGTTTTTT. It encodes CASSLPWGKATNEKLFF. The chain links TRBV5-6 to TRBJ1-4, with D possibly being TRBD1 (5 bases). The CDR3 length is 17 residues. Germline CDR1 SGHDT, CDR2 YYEEEE. V lost 2 bases and J 0 bases, leaving 14 bases between the germline ends.

CDR3 loop: CASSPGGAGPYEQYF. In DNA form, the CDR3 reads TGCGCCAGCAGTCCAGGCGGGGCGGGACCCTACGAGCAGTACTTC. This sequence joins TRBV5-1 and TRBJ2-7, with D tentatively TRBD2 (6 bases). Trimming cost V 5 bases and J 2 bases, with 17 bases left between them. The CDR3 is made up of 15 amino acids. CDR1 SGHRS and CDR2 YFSETQ come from the germline V gene.

The chain couples TRBV2 to TRBJ1-5; unclear D gene. V lost 8 bases, J lost 7 bases, and 9 bases lay in between. Germline V lookup: CDR1 SNHLY, CDR2 FYNNEI. CDR3 length: 11 residues. CDR3 nucleotide sequence: TGTGCCAGCGGATCCGGGCAGCCCCAGCATTTT. This sequence encodes CASGSGQPQHF.

This clone has more than one count but fewer than ten. V is TRBV5-1 and J is TRBJ2-3, with 10 positions matching TRBD2. V trimming: 0 bases; J trimming: 5 bases; junction bases outside the gene matches: 12. Per the germline V gene, CDR1 is SGHRS and CDR2 is YFSETQ. The CDR3 sequence is 18 residues long. This chain's CDR3 is CASSLAIGLAGAGDTQYF. The CDR3, as DNA: TGCGCCAGCAGCTTGGCCATAGGGCTAGCGGGAGCGGGAGATACGCAGTATTTT. The variable domain in full, completed from reference TRBV5-1 and TRBJ2-3, reads KAGVTQTPRYLIKTRGQQVTLSCSPISGHRSVSWYQQTPGQGLQFLFEYFSETQRNKGNFPGRFSGRQFSNSRSEMNVSTLELGDSALYLCASSLAIGLAGAGDTQYFGPGTRLTVL.

Only a few counts were recorded for this clone. This rearrangement joins TRBV5-4 to TRBJ2-7; 12 nucleotides align to TRBD1. Looked up from germline, CDR1 is SGHNT and CDR2 is YYREEE (reference sequence). V was clipped by 4 bases and J by 4 bases; unmatched bases: 3. The CDR3 extends over 14 amino acids. The CDR3 region has the DNA TGTGCCAGCAGCCGGGACAGGGGGCAGTACGAGCAGTACTTC. Encoded protein: CASSRDRGQYEQYF.

The V gene is TRBV29-1, the J gene TRBJ2-1, with 10 positions matching TRBD2. Per germline, CDR1 SQVTM and CDR2 ANQGSEA. This CDR3 contains 14 residues. V was pared by 2 bases and J by 9 bases, with 7 bases of the junction left unmatched. CDR3 amino acids: CSVEKRGGSGEQFF. In DNA, the CDR3 is TGCAGCGTTGAAAAGCGGGGGGGGTCGGGTGAGCAGTTCTTC.

This clone came up many times. The chain joins TRBV27 to TRBJ2-7, with TRBD2 identical over 8 bases. CDR1 and CDR2 (germline): MNHEY, SMNVEV (reference sequence). Trimming cost V 4 bases and J 6 bases; bases outside gene matches: 5. This CDR3 is built from 13 residues. CDR3 sequence: CASSSTSEGEQYF. As DNA, the CDR3 is TGTGCCAGCAGTTCGACTAGCGAGGGCGAGCAGTACTTC.

The V gene is TRBV5-6, the J gene TRBJ2-7; TRBD1 might be the D (5 bases). Trimming shortened V by 2 bases and J by 5 bases, and 17 bases separated the two germline ends. Germline CDR1 is SGHDT and CDR2 is YYEEEE. This CDR3 region has 15 residues. The CDR3 bases are TGTGCCAGCAGCTTTAAAAGGACAATATTAAACGAGCAGTACTTC. Translated: CASSFKRTILNEQYF.

V usage is TRBV24-1 and J usage is TRBJ2-5; weak D call: TRBD1 (7 bases). Trimming stripped 5 bases from V and 4 bases from J, with 16 bases between. CDR1 and CDR2 (germline): KGHDR, SFDVKD. The length of the CDR3 is 15 residues. CDR3 sequence reads: CATSGGRGAPETQYF. CDR3 DNA: TGTGCCACCAGTGGGGGCAGGGGGGCCCCAGAGACCCAGTACTTC.

With respect to this clone: One junction end does not reproduce the germline sequence, and a read error may be involved. The genes are TRBV7-7 and TRBJ2-5, with 10 bases that match TRBD1. This CDR3 is 16 amino acids long. Germline-derived CDR1 and CDR2 are SSHAT and FNYEAQ (reference sequence). The CDR3: CASSLGRPGQGSMVYF. The CDR3 DNA is TGTGCTAGCAGCTTAGGGAGACCGGGACAGGGGTCAATGGTGTACTTC.

The rearrangement uses TRBV19 and TRBJ1-2, with TRBD1 matching 9 bases. CDR1 and CDR2 from the germline V gene are LNHDA and SQIVND (reference sequence). V dropped 5 bases and J dropped 0; count of bases not matched to a gene: 10. This CDR3 comprises 17 residues. CDR3 in amino acids: CASSPRTGARANYGYTF. CDR3 nucleotides: TGTGCCAGTAGTCCGAGGACAGGGGCCCGGGCTAACTATGGCTACACCTTC.

This sequence joins TRBV2 and TRBJ2-7; 11 bases are a match to TRBD2. This CDR3 region has 15 residues. V lost 4 bases to trimming and J lost 3 bases; unmatched junction nucleotides: 5. Germline-derived CDR1 and CDR2 are SNHLY and FYNNEI. In DNA form, the CDR3 reads TGTGCCAGCAGTGTATCACTAGCGGGAGACTACGAGCAGTACTTC. Translated: CASSVSLAGDYEQYF.

Concerning this clone itself: The same CDR3 can be traced to other DNA sequences in this sample. J is TRBJ1-1 and V is TRBV7-9; D gene unclear. V was trimmed by 2 bases and J by 2 bases, leaving 6 bases between them. Germline V CDR1 and CDR2: SEHNR, FQNEAQ (reference sequence). The CDR3 runs 13 residues. Here the CDR3 DNA reads TGTGCCAGCAGCTTAACGGGAAACACTGAAGCTTTCTTT. It codes for CASSLTGNTEAFF. Full variable domain (remainder filled in from reference TRBV7-9 and TRBJ1-1): DTGVSQNPRHKITKRGQNVTFRCDPISEHNRLYWYRQTLGQGPEFLTYFQNEAQLEKSRLLSDRFSAERPKGSFSTLEIQRTEQGDSAMYLCASSLTGNTEAFFGQGTRLTVV.

This rearrangement joins TRBV28 to TRBJ2-1; D ambiguous. Germline V gene sequence: CDR1 MDHEN, CDR2 SYDVKM. V was cut by 2 bases and J by 6 bases, with 14 bases left in between. This CDR3 is 15 amino acids long. CDR3 protein: CASSLNSGPGNEQFF. The CDR3 DNA sequence: TGTGCCAGCAGTTTAAACTCGGGTCCGGGCAATGAGCAGTTCTTC.

The rearrangement uses TRBV3-1 (or the pseudogene TRBV3-2) and TRBJ2-7, with 7 bases lining up with TRBD1. This CDR3 spans 14 amino acids. In germline, CDR1 is LGHDT, CDR2 YNNKEL (reference sequence). V gave up 4 bases and J gave up 5 bases; unmatched junction bases: 8. This CDR3 is CASSRGQDGDEQYF. DNA for the CDR3: TGTGCCAGCAGCCGCGGACAGGATGGGGACGAGCAGTACTTC.

The chain uses TRBV7-2 and TRBJ2-1; the match to TRBD2 covers 12 bases. The length of the CDR3 is 18 residues. Germline lookup yields CDR1 SGHTA and CDR2 FQGNSA. V shed 5 bases, J shed 7 bases, and the junction held 15 bases outside the gene matches. The CDR3 loop reads CASSPRRTSGAPGNEQFF. As DNA, the CDR3 is TGTGCCAGCAGCCCCCGGAGGACTAGCGGGGCCCCGGGGAATGAGCAGTTCTTC.

The V call is TRBV10-1, the J call TRBJ2-1, with TRBD2 matching 12 bases. Trimming cost V 6 bases and J 10 bases; bases outside gene matches: 4. The CDR3 spans 13 residues. Germline assignment: CDR1 WNHNN and CDR2 SYGVQD (reference sequence). CDR3 region: CASRATSGGEQFF. DNA of the CDR3: TGCGCCAGCAGGGCCACTAGCGGGGGGGAGCAGTTCTTC.

The chain employs TRBV5-6 and TRBJ1-6, with D perhaps TRBD1 (5 bases). The CDR3 covers 17 residues. CDR1 and CDR2 (germline): SGHDT, YYEEEE. Trimming shortened V by 2 bases and J by 10 bases, and 22 bases separated the two germline ends. The CDR3 DNA follows: TGTGCCAGCAGCTTTACCACCTTCGGCAGGGTAGGATCACCCCTCCACTTT. As protein: CASSFTTFGRVGSPLHF.

This clone was counted a few times. The chain uses TRBV6-5 and TRBJ2-3; TRBD2 is a possible D gene (6 bases). Looked up from germline, CDR1 is MNHEY and CDR2 is SVGAGI. CDR3 size: 13 residues. V lost 4 bases and J 4 bases, leaving 9 bases between the germline ends. In DNA, the CDR3 is TGTGCCAGCAGTTTCCGGGAGTCAGATACGCAGTATTTT. Its protein product is CASSFRESDTQYF.

The rearrangement joins TRBV4-2 to TRBJ2-7, with 12 bases matching TRBD2. This CDR3 has 18 amino acids. J lost 1 base, V lost 0 bases, and 7 bases had no gene match. CDR1 and CDR2 from the germline V gene are LGHNA and YNFKEQ. Here the CDR3 DNA reads TGTGCCAGCAGCCAAGACCCTTTGGGACTAGCGGGTTCCTACGAGCAGTACTTC. It encodes CASSQDPLGLAGSYEQYF.

V usage is TRBV6-5 and J usage is TRBJ2-1; possibly TRBD1 for D (6 bases). CDR3 length: 13 residues. V lost 5 bases, J lost 7 bases, and 12 bases lay in between. Per the germline V gene, CDR1 is MNHEY and CDR2 is SVGAGI. The CDR3 here is CASSLTGLNEQFF. CDR3 in DNA: TGTGCCAGCAGTCTCACAGGGTTGAATGAGCAGTTCTTC.

This sequence joins TRBV30 and TRBJ2-2, with D perhaps matching TRBD1 (6 bases). The germline CDR1 and CDR2 sequences are GTSNPN and SVGIG (reference sequence). The V end lost 2 bases, the J end lost 3 bases, and 10 bases lay between the germline ends. CDR3 length: 14 amino acids. The CDR3 sequence: CAWSTGQYTGELFF. The CDR3 DNA sequence: TGTGCCTGGAGTACTGGACAGTACACCGGGGAGCTGTTTTTT.

CDR3 in DNA: TGTGCCAGCAGCTTACAGGGGTCTGGTGGGGGCGAGCAGTACTTC. Residues: CASSLQGSGGGEQYF. V usage is TRBV7-9 and J usage is TRBJ2-7, with D tentatively TRBD1 (6 bases). Germline V gene sequence: CDR1 SEHNR, CDR2 FQNEAQ (reference sequence). Trimming shortened V by 2 bases and J by 6 bases, and 17 bases separated the two germline ends. This CDR3 is built from 15 residues.

J is TRBJ2-7 and V is TRBV5-6; 7 positions match TRBD1. The CDR3 extends over 14 amino acids. Looked up from germline, CDR1 is SGHDT and CDR2 is YYEEEE. Trimming cost V 4 bases and J 3 bases; bases outside gene matches: 7. CDR3 protein: CASSVSGTDYEQYF. The CDR3, as DNA: TGTGCCAGCAGCGTGTCCGGGACAGACTACGAGCAGTACTTC.